This entry concerns a single T cell receptor (beta chain). The CDR3 length is 17 residues. Germline V CDR1 and CDR2: SGHRS, YFSETQ. With 4 bases clipped from V and 4 bases from J, the junction kept 8 bases outside the gene matches. In the authors' methods: Estimation of nucleated cell counts relied on the amplification of reference gene primers. Repertoires were generated with immunoSEQ multiplex PCR, while TCRdb's copy carries only in-frame clones and drops some. V and J calls and clone size follow that table, whereas D and trimming were derived from the DNA. Of about 210,000 clones listed, about 86% were seen once; the top ten hold approximately 4.2%. These data belong to a study of blood T cell repertoires in COVID-19. Study-wide context: Italy, Spain and the United States were the sources of the convalescent and acute COVID-19 samples. PBMCs, B-cell-depleted T cells, or T cells were the source of the cDNA or gDNA that made up the material.

Participants spanned ages about 18 to 95 years and resided in fewer than 30 US areas. The clonotype comes from a woman between 40 and 55 years old with acute COVID-19. This chain links TRBV5-1 with TRBJ2-1; 13 bases fit TRBD2. Input material: PBMCs or T cells enriched from blood (not recorded which). The CDR3 coding sequence is TGCGCCAGCAGCATGCGGACTAGCGGGAGCGGTTACAATGAGCAGTTCTTC. It codes for CASSMRTSGSGYNEQFF.